This T cell receptor (beta chain) is drawn from a study of cytomegalovirus exposure and HLA in healthy donors. Background on the study: Within an early data release were around 87 million unique TCRs drawn from HLA-typed donors.

The CDR3 totals 15 residues. From germline, CDR1 is LNHDA and CDR2 SQIVND (reference sequence). The J segment lost 5 bases and the V segment lost 1 base, leaving 7 bases of the junction unmatched. PCR used 60 Vbeta primers and 13 Jbeta primers. Measured with immunoSEQ multiplex PCR; TCRdb has only the in-frame clones, and not every one. The sample contains 150,000 to 200,000 clones, roughly 10% of which appear only once. Findings of the study overall: Some V segments, including TRBV6-2 and TRBV6-3, were excluded as indistinguishable. Researchers reported from a later analysis that most CMV-associated TCR beta chains appeared HLA-restricted. V- and J-gene trimming in TCR beta was tied to a missense DCLRE1C variant by an analysis performed later.

As regards this clone: No antigen is known for it.

The TCR sequence derives from a young woman in good health and CMV-seropositive. The chain joins TRBV19 to TRBJ2-7; TRBD1 agrees at 8 bases. The sample consisted of PBMCs. The CDR3 protein is CASSIATGAPDEQYF. Written as DNA, the CDR3 is TGTGCCAGTAGTATAGCGACAGGGGCCCCTGACGAGCAGTACTTC.